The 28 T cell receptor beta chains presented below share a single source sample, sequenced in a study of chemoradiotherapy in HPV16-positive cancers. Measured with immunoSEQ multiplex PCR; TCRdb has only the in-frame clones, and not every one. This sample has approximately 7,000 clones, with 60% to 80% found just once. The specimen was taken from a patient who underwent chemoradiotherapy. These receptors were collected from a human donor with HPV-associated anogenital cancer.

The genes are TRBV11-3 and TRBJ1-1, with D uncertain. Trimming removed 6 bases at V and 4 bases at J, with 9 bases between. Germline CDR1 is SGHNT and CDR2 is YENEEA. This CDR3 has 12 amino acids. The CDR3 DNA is TGTGCCAGCAGTCATTCCATCACTGAAGCTTTCTTT. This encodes CASSHSITEAFF.

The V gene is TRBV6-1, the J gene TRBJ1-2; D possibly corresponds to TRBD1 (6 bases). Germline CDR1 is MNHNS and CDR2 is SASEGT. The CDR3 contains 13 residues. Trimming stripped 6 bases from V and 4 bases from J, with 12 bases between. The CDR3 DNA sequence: TGTGCCAGCAGCGGTGGACAGATCTATGGCTACACCTTC. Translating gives CASSGGQIYGYTF.

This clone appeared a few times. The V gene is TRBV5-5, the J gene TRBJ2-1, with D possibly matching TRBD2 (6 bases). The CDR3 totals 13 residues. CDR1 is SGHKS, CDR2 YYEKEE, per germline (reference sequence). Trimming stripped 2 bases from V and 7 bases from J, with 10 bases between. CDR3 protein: CASSLGLANEQFF. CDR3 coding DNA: TGTGCCAGCAGCTTAGGCCTAGCGAATGAGCAGTTCTTC.

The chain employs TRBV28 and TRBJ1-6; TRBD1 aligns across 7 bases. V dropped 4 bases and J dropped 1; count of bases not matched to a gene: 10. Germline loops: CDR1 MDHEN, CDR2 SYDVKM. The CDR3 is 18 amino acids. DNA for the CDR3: TGTGCCAGCAGTTCTAGGAAGGGGGCGGGATCCTATAATTCACCCCTCCACTTT. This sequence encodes CASSSRKGAGSYNSPLHF.

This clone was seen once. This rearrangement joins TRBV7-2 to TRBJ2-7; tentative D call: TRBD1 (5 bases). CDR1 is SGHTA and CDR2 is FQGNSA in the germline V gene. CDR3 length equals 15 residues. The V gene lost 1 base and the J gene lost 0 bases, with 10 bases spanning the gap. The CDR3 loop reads CASSLGTLPSYEQYF. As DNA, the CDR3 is TGTGCCAGCAGCTTAGGGACACTTCCCTCCTACGAGCAGTACTTC.

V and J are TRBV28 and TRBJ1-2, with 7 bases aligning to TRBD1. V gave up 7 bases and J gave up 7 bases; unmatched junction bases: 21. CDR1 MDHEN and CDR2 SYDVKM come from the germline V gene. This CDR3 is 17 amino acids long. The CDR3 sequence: CASTFKGGGRFRRGYTF. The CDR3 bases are TGTGCCAGCACCTTTAAAGGGGGCGGAAGGTTTCGTCGTGGCTACACCTTC.

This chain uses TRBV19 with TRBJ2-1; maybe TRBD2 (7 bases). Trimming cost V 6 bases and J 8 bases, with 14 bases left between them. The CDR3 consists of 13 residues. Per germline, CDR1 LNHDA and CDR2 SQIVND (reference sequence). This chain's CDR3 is CASSGGGADEQFF. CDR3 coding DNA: TGTGCCAGTAGCGGAGGGGGGGCCGATGAGCAGTTCTTC.

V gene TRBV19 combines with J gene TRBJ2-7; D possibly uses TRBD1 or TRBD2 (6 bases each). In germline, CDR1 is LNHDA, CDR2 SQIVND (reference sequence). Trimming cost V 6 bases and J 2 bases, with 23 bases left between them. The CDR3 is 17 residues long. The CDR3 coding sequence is TGTGCCAGTAGGAAAGGGGGAGGAACGGCCCGGACCTACGAGCAGTACTTC. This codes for CASRKGGGTARTYEQYF.

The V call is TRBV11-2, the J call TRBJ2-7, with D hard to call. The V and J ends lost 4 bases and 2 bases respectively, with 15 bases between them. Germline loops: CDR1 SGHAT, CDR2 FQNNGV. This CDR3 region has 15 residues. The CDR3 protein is CASSYLPDGTYEQYF. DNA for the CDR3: TGTGCCAGCAGCTACCTCCCCGACGGAACCTACGAGCAGTACTTC.

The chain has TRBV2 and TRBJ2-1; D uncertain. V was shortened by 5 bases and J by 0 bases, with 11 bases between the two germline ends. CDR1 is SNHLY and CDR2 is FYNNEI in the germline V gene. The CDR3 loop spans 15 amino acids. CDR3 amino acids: CASSPTPGSYNEQFF. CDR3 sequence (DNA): TGTGCCAGCAGTCCGACCCCGGGCTCCTACAATGAGCAGTTCTTC.

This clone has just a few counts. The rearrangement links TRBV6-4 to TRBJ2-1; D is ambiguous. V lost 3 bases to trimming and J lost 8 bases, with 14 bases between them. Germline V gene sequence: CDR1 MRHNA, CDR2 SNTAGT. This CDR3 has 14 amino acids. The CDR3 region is CASSESVSVDEQFF. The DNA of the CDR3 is TGTGCCAGCAGTGAGTCGGTCAGTGTCGATGAGCAGTTCTTC.

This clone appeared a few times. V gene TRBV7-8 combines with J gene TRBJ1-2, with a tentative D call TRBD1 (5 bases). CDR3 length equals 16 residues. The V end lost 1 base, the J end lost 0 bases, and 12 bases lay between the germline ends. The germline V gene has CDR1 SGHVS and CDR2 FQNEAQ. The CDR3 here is CASSLVTGLANYGYTF. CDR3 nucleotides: TGTGCCAGCAGCTTAGTTACAGGTCTAGCTAACTATGGCTACACCTTC.

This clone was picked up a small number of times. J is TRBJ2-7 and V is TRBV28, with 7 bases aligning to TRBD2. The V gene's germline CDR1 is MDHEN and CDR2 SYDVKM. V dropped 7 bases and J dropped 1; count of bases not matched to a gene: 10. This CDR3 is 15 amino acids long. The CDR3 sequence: CASIPTSALSYEQYF. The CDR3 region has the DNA TGTGCCAGCATCCCAACTAGCGCACTATCCTACGAGCAGTACTTC.

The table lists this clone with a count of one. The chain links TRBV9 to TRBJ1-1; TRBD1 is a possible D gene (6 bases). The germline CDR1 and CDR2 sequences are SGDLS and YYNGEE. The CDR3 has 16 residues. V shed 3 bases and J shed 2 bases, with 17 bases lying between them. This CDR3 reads CASSEIRGAGNTEAFF. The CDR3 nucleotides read TGTGCCAGCAGCGAAATTCGGGGGGCTGGAAACACTGAAGCTTTCTTT.

The CDR3: CASRGGTQGEAFF. In DNA, the CDR3 is TGTGCCAGCAGAGGGGGGACCCAAGGGGAAGCTTTCTTT. The chain carries TRBV2 and TRBJ1-1; D possibly corresponds to TRBD1 (6 bases). CDR1 and CDR2 (germline): SNHLY, FYNNEI. CDR3 length: 13 amino acids. The V and J ends lost 6 bases and 8 bases respectively, with 16 bases between them.

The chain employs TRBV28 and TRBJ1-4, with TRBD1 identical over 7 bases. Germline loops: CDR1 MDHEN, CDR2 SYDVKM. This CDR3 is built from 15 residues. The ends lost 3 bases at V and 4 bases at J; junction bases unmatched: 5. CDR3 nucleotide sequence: TGTGCCAGCAGTTTTTCCGGACAGGTTAATGAAAAACTGTTTTTT. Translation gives CASSFSGQVNEKLFF.

CDR3 coding DNA: TGTGCCAGCAGTGACGTGGGACAGATCTACGAGCAGTACTTC. Translation: CASSDVGQIYEQYF. J is TRBJ2-7 and V is TRBV2; 7 bases are a match to TRBD1. CDR1 SNHLY and CDR2 FYNNEI come from the germline V gene. The CDR3 consists of 14 residues. The V and J ends lost 3 bases and 3 bases, in that order; junction bases with no gene match: 5.

Here the CDR3 reads CASSPFYRAEAFF. The CDR3 region has the DNA TGTGCCAGCAGCCCCTTTTATCGTGCTGAAGCTTTCTTT. This chain links TRBV11-2 with TRBJ1-1; no firm D call. Germline assignment: CDR1 SGHAT and CDR2 FQNNGV. CDR3 size: 13 residues. Deletions cut 5 bases from V and 6 bases from J, with 13 bases between.

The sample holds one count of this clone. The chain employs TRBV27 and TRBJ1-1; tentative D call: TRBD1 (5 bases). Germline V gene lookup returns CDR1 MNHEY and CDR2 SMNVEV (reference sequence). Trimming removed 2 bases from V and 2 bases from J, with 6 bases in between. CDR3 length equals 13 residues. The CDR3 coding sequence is TGTGCCAGCAGTTTAAGGGGAAACACTGAAGCTTTCTTT. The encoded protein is CASSLRGNTEAFF.

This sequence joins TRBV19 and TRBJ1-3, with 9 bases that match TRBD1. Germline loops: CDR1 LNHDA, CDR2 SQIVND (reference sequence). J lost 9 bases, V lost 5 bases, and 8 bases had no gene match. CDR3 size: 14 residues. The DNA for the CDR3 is TGTGCCAGTAGTCCTAGGACAGGGGCCGTCACCATATATTTT. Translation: CASSPRTGAVTIYF.

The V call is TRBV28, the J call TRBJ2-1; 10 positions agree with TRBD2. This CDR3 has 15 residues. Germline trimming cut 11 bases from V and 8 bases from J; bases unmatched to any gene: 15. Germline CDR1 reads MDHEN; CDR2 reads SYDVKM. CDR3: CAGSKREGRRDEQFF. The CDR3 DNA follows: TGTGCCGGGAGTAAGCGGGAGGGTAGGAGGGATGAGCAGTTCTTC.

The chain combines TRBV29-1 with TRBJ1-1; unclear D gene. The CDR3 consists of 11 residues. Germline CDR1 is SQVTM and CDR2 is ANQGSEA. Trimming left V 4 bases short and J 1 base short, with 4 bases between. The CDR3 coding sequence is TGCAGCGTTGTAAAGAACACTGAAGCTTTCTTT. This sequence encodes CSVVKNTEAFF.

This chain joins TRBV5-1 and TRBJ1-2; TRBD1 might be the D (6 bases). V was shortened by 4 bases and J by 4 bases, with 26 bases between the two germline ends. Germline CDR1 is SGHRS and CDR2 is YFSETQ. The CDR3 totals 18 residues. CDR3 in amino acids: CASSIGSFRGLASYGYTF. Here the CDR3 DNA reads TGCGCCAGCAGCATTGGAAGTTTCAGGGGCCTCGCCAGCTATGGCTACACCTTC.

CDR3 in DNA: TGTGCCAGCAGCTTAGTTTCCGGGAGCCGATACAATGAGCAGTTCTTC. Translation: CASSLVSGSRYNEQFF. The chain employs TRBV7-2 and TRBJ2-1, with a tentative D call TRBD2 (6 bases). Trimming removed 1 base from V and 4 bases from J, with 14 bases in between. CDR3 length equals 16 residues. The germline V gene has CDR1 SGHTA and CDR2 FQGNSA.

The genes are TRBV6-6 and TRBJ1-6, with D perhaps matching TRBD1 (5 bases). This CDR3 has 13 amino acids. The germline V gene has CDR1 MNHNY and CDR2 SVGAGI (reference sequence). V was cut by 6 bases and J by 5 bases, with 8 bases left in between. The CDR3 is CASRGLDNSPLHF. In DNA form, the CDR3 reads TGTGCCAGCAGGGGACTAGATAATTCACCCCTCCACTTT.

DNA for the CDR3: TGTGCCAGCCGGACCGAGAATTTCCCCTACGAGCAGTACTTC. It codes for CASRTENFPYEQYF. The chain has TRBV10-3 and TRBJ2-7, with no clear D. Per germline, CDR1 ENHRY and CDR2 SYGVKD. Trimming cost V 10 bases and J 2 bases, with 18 bases left between them. This CDR3 spans 14 amino acids.

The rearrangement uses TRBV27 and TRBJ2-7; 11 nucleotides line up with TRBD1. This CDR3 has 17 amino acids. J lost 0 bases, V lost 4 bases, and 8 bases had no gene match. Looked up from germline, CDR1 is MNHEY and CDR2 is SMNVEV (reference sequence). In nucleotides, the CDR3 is TGTGCCAGCAGTTCAATAGGACAGGGGGCTAGCTCCTACGAGCAGTACTTC. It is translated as CASSSIGQGASSYEQYF.

The CDR3 is CASSQDFKGGALNEQFF. The CDR3 DNA follows: TGCGCCAGCAGCCAAGATTTCAAAGGGGGGGCCTTAAATGAGCAGTTCTTC. V usage is TRBV4-1 and J usage is TRBJ2-1; a weak D match, TRBD2 (7 bases). CDR3 size: 17 residues. Germline V gene sequence: CDR1 MGHRA, CDR2 YSYEKL. V lost 0 bases and J 7 bases, leaving 19 bases between the germline ends.